The 30 T cell receptor beta chains below come from one sample, sequenced in a study of blood T cell repertoires in COVID-19. Profiling relied on immunoSEQ multiplex PCR, and the TCRdb table lists in-frame clones only, not all of them. The data contain 200,000 or so clones, 75% to 90% of them singletons. The sequenced material came from PBMCs or T cells enriched from blood (not recorded which). Receptors were obtained from a woman between 40 and 50 years old with acute COVID-19.

The rearrangement links TRBV4-2 to TRBJ1-2; D is undetermined. Germline loops: CDR1 LGHNA, CDR2 YNFKEQ. CDR3 length equals 13 residues. The ends were cut back, 0 bases at V and 3 bases at J, with 5 bases in the middle. The CDR3 DNA reads TGTGCCAGCAGCCAAGACCCAGACTATGGCTACACCTTC. This gives the protein CASSQDPDYGYTF.

The CDR3 nucleotides are TGTGCCAGCAGTGAATTTTCGAGAGGCTACACCTTC. This codes for CASSEFSRGYTF. This chain links TRBV25-1 with TRBJ1-2; D unresolved. Germline V gene sequence: CDR1 MGHDK, CDR2 SYGVNS. The CDR3 loop spans 12 amino acids. Trimming took off 1 base at V and 8 bases at J, with 8 bases between the two ends.

In regard to this clone: Other DNA sequences from this sample encode an identical CDR3 as well. J is TRBJ1-2 and V is TRBV20-1, with D unresolved. The CDR3 runs 10 residues. Germline lookup yields CDR1 DFQATT and CDR2 SNEGSKA (reference sequence). Trimming pared 3 bases from V and 8 bases from J, leaving 7 bases between. The CDR3 here is CSAREDGYTF. The DNA for the CDR3 is TGCAGTGCTAGGGAGGACGGCTACACCTTC.

The chain is built from TRBV4-3 and TRBJ2-1, with D possibly being TRBD1 (5 bases). This CDR3 is built from 14 residues. CDR1 is LGHNA and CDR2 is YSLEER in the germline V gene. Trimming removed 3 bases from V and 9 bases from J, with 15 bases in between. CDR3 sequence (DNA): TGCGCCAGCAGCCAGTTTGTAGTCGACAGTGAGCAGTTCTTC. It is translated as CASSQFVVDSEQFF.

The chain links TRBV29-1 to TRBJ2-7; possibly TRBD1 for D (6 bases). Deletions cut 4 bases from V and 2 bases from J, with 15 bases between. Germline V lookup: CDR1 SQVTM, CDR2 ANQGSEA. The CDR3 spans 14 residues. The CDR3 sequence is CSVGSGTHTYEQYF. CDR3 sequence (DNA): TGCAGCGTTGGCTCCGGGACACATACCTACGAGCAGTACTTC.

The rearrangement joins TRBV10-3 to TRBJ2-1; 15 positions agree with TRBD2. Germline assignment: CDR1 ENHRY and CDR2 SYGVKD. V was clipped by 2 bases and J by 3 bases; unmatched bases: 8. The CDR3 consists of 19 residues. CDR3 DNA sequence: TGTGCCATCAGTGAGCCCCGGACTAGCGGGGGGGAATTCTACAATGAGCAGTTCTTC. Protein sequence: CAISEPRTSGGEFYNEQFF.

The rearrangement joins TRBV2 to TRBJ1-4; D gene uncertain. V was trimmed by 1 base and J by 4 bases, leaving 7 bases between them. This CDR3 region has 14 residues. The germline CDR1 and CDR2 sequences are SNHLY and FYNNEI. The CDR3 here is CASSEGQDNEKLFF. The CDR3 DNA follows: TGTGCCAGCAGTGAAGGACAAGATAATGAAAAACTGTTTTTT.

This clone occurred a few times. The chain combines TRBV29-1 with TRBJ2-7; 10 nucleotides match TRBD1. Germline V gene sequence: CDR1 SQVTM, CDR2 ANQGSEA. Germline trimming cut 1 base from V and 6 bases from J; bases unmatched to any gene: 6. This CDR3 spans 14 amino acids. The chain's CDR3 is CSVEVWDRGPEQYF. The CDR3 nucleotides read TGCAGCGTTGAAGTATGGGACAGGGGTCCCGAGCAGTACTTC.

The chain's CDR3 is CASRPGTGLYGYTF. CDR3 sequence (DNA): TGTGCCAGCAGACCCGGGACAGGGCTCTATGGCTACACCTTC. The chain has TRBV2 and TRBJ1-2; 9 positions agree with TRBD1. This CDR3 contains 14 residues. Germline values: CDR1 SNHLY, CDR2 FYNNEI. J gave up 4 bases and V 6 bases, and 6 bases lay outside the gene matches.

The chain joins TRBV6-1 to TRBJ1-3; D gene uncertain. Germline assignment: CDR1 MNHNS and CDR2 SASEGT. This CDR3 region has 15 residues. V was trimmed by 1 base and J by 3 bases, leaving 10 bases between them. CDR3 sequence: CASSEGRGSGNTIYF. The CDR3 nucleotides are TGTGCCAGCAGTGAAGGCCGAGGGAGTGGAAACACCATATATTTT.

CDR3 region: CASSKGGDPGAGELFF. The CDR3 DNA is TGTGCCAGCAGCAAAGGTGGAGACCCGGGGGCCGGGGAGCTGTTTTTT. The genes are TRBV21-1 and TRBJ2-2; the table's D gene call, TRBD2, was not cross checked with the DNA. TRBV21-1 has pseudogene status. This CDR3 spans 16 amino acids.

This clone has a single count. The gene calls are TRBV19 and TRBJ1-4; 7 bases align to TRBD1. Losses at the gene ends were 4 bases for V and 7 bases for J; bases not matched to a gene: 6. Germline CDR1 LNHDA, CDR2 SQIVND (reference sequence). This CDR3 spans 14 amino acids. CDR3 bases: TGTGCCAGTAGTACCACAGGGGATAGTGAAAAACTGTTTTTT. As protein: CASSTTGDSEKLFF.

This chain joins TRBV5-1 and TRBJ2-7; 14 nucleotides agree with TRBD2. This CDR3 is built from 15 residues. The ends lost 6 bases at V and 2 bases at J; junction bases unmatched: 4. CDR1 is SGHRS and CDR2 is YFSETQ in the germline V gene. The CDR3 nucleotides are TGCGCCAGCACCTCGGGACTAGCGGGAGCCTACGAGCAGTACTTC. This codes for CASTSGLAGAYEQYF.

J is TRBJ2-2 and V is TRBV7-2, with TRBD2 identical over 10 bases. The V gene's germline CDR1 is SGHTA and CDR2 FQGNSA. V gave up 0 bases and J gave up 3 bases; unmatched junction bases: 10. The CDR3 covers 19 residues. The chain's CDR3 is CASSLASSSLAGDTGELFF. The CDR3 region has the DNA TGTGCCAGCAGCTTAGCTTCCTCTTCCCTAGCGGGAGACACCGGGGAGCTGTTTTTT. The complete variable domain, with remaining parts taken from reference TRBV7-2 and TRBJ2-2, reads GAGVSQSPSNKVTEKGKDVELRCDPISGHTALYWYRQSLGQGLEFLIYFQGNSAPDKSGLPSDRFSAERTGGSVSTLTIQRTQQEDSAVYLCASSLASSSLAGDTGELFFGEGSRLTVL.

This chain uses TRBV30 with TRBJ2-5, with 9 bases that match TRBD2. Germline CDR1 reads GTSNPN; CDR2 reads SVGIG (reference sequence). The CDR3 runs to 14 residues. The V segment lost 4 bases and the J segment 5 bases; nucleotides outside the gene matches: 8. CDR3 loop: CAWNAGGPVETQYF. CDR3 DNA sequence: TGTGCCTGGAACGCGGGAGGGCCGGTGGAGACCCAGTACTTC. Looking up the rest from reference TRBV30 and TRBJ2-5 gives the full variable domain: SQTIHQWPATLVQPVGSPLSLECTVEGTSNPNLYWYRQAAGRGLQLLFYSVGIGQISSEVPQNLSASRPQDRQFILSSKKLLLSDSGFYLCAWNAGGPVETQYFGPGTRLLVL.

V and J are TRBV7-2 and TRBJ2-3, with 12 bases fitting TRBD2. Germline CDR1 is SGHTA and CDR2 is FQGNSA. This CDR3 is built from 16 residues. V shed 2 bases, J shed 1 base, and the junction held 1 base outside the gene matches. The CDR3 region is CASSLRLAGGTDTQYF. CDR3 sequence (DNA): TGTGCCAGCAGCTTACGACTAGCGGGGGGCACAGATACGCAGTATTTT.

This clone has only one observation. The V gene is TRBV9, the J gene TRBJ2-2; 8 bases align to TRBD2. The J segment lost 2 bases and the V segment lost 1 base, leaving 10 bases of the junction unmatched. The germline V gene encodes CDR1 SGDLS and CDR2 YYNGEE. The CDR3 covers 18 residues. The CDR3 nucleotides read TGTGCCAGCAGCGTACACTCTGGCGGGGGGCTTAACACCGGGGAGCTGTTTTTT. This sequence encodes CASSVHSGGGLNTGELFF.

The chain couples TRBV9 to TRBJ2-1; tentative D call: TRBD1 (5 bases). Germline CDR1 SGDLS, CDR2 YYNGEE. This CDR3 is 14 amino acids long. V gave up 4 bases and J gave up 6 bases, with 14 bases separating them. CDR3 residues: CASSQTQTGNEQFF. CDR3 nucleotides: TGTGCCAGCAGCCAGACCCAAACAGGCAATGAGCAGTTCTTC.

The rearrangement joins TRBV5-1 to TRBJ2-1; 16 bases are a match to TRBD2. Germline trimming cut 6 bases from V and 9 bases from J; bases unmatched to any gene: 9. The CDR3 sequence is 16 residues long. Germline V gene lookup returns CDR1 SGHRS and CDR2 YFSETQ. DNA for the CDR3: TGCGCCAGCAACCAGGGACTAGCGGGGGGGCGGAGTGAGCAGTTCTTC. It codes for CASNQGLAGGRSEQFF.

The rearrangement uses TRBV5-1 and TRBJ1-2, with 7 bases matching TRBD1. The V and J ends lost 4 bases and 5 bases, in that order; junction bases with no gene match: 5. Per germline, CDR1 SGHRS and CDR2 YFSETQ. The CDR3 runs to 13 residues. CDR3 DNA sequence: TGCGCCAGCAGCGAGACAGGGAGGTATGGCTACACCTTC. This codes for CASSETGRYGYTF.

The gene calls are TRBV4-2 and TRBJ1-5; D is undetermined. The V gene's germline CDR1 is LGHNA and CDR2 YNFKEQ. Trimming took 0 bases from V and 0 from J, leaving 6 bases between them. The CDR3 has 15 amino acids. The CDR3 sequence is CASSQDENSNQPQHF. In DNA form, the CDR3 reads TGTGCCAGCAGCCAAGACGAGAATAGCAATCAGCCCCAGCATTTT.

This clone came up once. The chain employs TRBV7-2 and TRBJ2-7; 14 bases are a match to TRBD2. CDR3 length: 16 amino acids. The junction had 8 bases not matched to a gene; V was cut back by 4 bases and J by 6 bases. Germline V lookup: CDR1 SGHTA, CDR2 FQGNSA. The CDR3 loop reads CASSSRAGTSGSEQYF. CDR3 nucleotides: TGTGCCAGCAGCTCTAGGGCCGGGACTAGCGGGAGCGAGCAGTACTTC. The full variable domain, rest sourced from reference TRBV7-2 and TRBJ2-7, is GAGVSQSPSNKVTEKGKDVELRCDPISGHTALYWYRQSLGQGLEFLIYFQGNSAPDKSGLPSDRFSAERTGGSVSTLTIQRTQQEDSAVYLCASSSRAGTSGSEQYFGPGTRLTVT.

This chain connects TRBV11-2 to TRBJ1-2; possibly TRBD1 for D (6 bases). Looked up from germline, CDR1 is SGHAT and CDR2 is FQNNGV. Trimming shortened V by 5 bases and J by 4 bases, and 14 bases separated the two germline ends. This CDR3 is built from 14 residues. This chain's CDR3 is CASSTIDRRYGYTF. The CDR3 coding sequence is TGTGCCAGCAGCACAATCGACAGGCGCTATGGCTACACCTTC.

This sequence joins TRBV11-2 and TRBJ2-7; 8 nucleotides align to TRBD2. The germline V gene has CDR1 SGHAT and CDR2 FQNNGV. The CDR3 totals 15 residues. J lost 2 bases, V lost 1 base, and 4 bases had no gene match. The chain's CDR3 is CASSLVAGIPYEQYF. Written as DNA, the CDR3 is TGTGCCAGCAGCTTAGTAGCGGGAATCCCCTACGAGCAGTACTTC.

J is TRBJ2-1 and V is TRBV19; D is ambiguous. Per the germline V gene, CDR1 is LNHDA and CDR2 is SQIVND (reference sequence). V gave up 3 bases and J gave up 7 bases, with 10 bases separating them. This CDR3 contains 13 residues. The CDR3 sequence is CASSMVLANEQFF. CDR3 DNA: TGTGCCAGTAGTATGGTTTTGGCAAATGAGCAGTTCTTC.

CDR3 nucleotide sequence: TGTGCCAGCAGCCGTAGCGGGACAGGGGGCGGAATGGGTGGCTACACCTTC. Its protein product is CASSRSGTGGGMGGYTF. V is TRBV3-1 (or the pseudogene TRBV3-2) and J is TRBJ1-2; 12 bases match TRBD1. The CDR3 has 17 residues. CDR1 and CDR2 from the germline V gene are LGHDT and YNNKEL (reference sequence). V lost 4 bases and J lost 7; bases outside the gene matches: 13.

This clone was picked up one time. The genes are TRBV9 and TRBJ2-5, with 11 bases matching TRBD2. This CDR3 is built from 19 residues. V shed 0 bases and J 5 bases; nucleotides not matched to a gene: 15. Germline V gives CDR1 SGDLS, CDR2 YYNGEE. The CDR3 DNA reads TGTGCCAGCAGCGTAGCCCTAGCGGGAGGAAGTAACCTGGAGGAGACCCAGTACTTC. Its protein is CASSVALAGGSNLEETQYF.

The gene calls are TRBV7-9 and TRBJ1-1; D not resolved. V dropped 5 bases and J dropped 8 bases, with 15 bases sitting between them. This CDR3 region has 13 residues. Per the germline V gene, CDR1 is SEHNR and CDR2 is FQNEAQ (reference sequence). The CDR3 DNA sequence: TGTGCCAGCAGCACGATACCGGGAGTGGAAGCTTTCTTT. Protein: CASSTIPGVEAFF. The full variable domain, rest sourced from reference TRBV7-9 and TRBJ1-1, is DTGVSQNPRHKITKRGQNVTFRCDPISEHNRLYWYRQTLGQGPEFLTYFQNEAQLEKSRLLSDRFSAERPKGSFSTLEIQRTEQGDSAMYLCASSTIPGVEAFFGQGTRLTVV.

V usage is TRBV11-2 and J usage is TRBJ2-3; D unclear. V lost 6 bases and J 3 bases, leaving 7 bases between the germline ends. The CDR3 is 12 amino acids. CDR1 is SGHAT, CDR2 FQNNGV, per germline. CDR3: CASRGVTDTQYF. In DNA, the CDR3 is TGTGCCAGCAGGGGCGTTACAGATACGCAGTATTTT. The full variable domain, rest sourced from reference TRBV11-2 and TRBJ2-3, is EAGVAQSPRYKIIEKRQSVAFWCNPISGHATLYWYQQILGQGPKLLIQFQNNGVVDDSQLPKDRFSAERLKGVDSTLKIQPAKLEDSAVYLCASRGVTDTQYFGPGTRLTVL.

This rearrangement joins TRBV5-8 to TRBJ1-6, with D possibly being TRBD1 (6 bases). The CDR3 is 14 residues long. The V end was cut by 4 bases, the J end by 7 bases, with 12 bases between. Germline V CDR1 and CDR2: SGHTS, YDEGEE. CDR3 region: CASSRGHGNSPLHF. The DNA for the CDR3 is TGTGCCAGCAGCAGGGGACACGGAAATTCACCCCTCCACTTT.